The 9 T cell receptor beta chains reported below all come from one sample, sequenced in a study of T cell clonotyping in hematopoietic cell transplantation. TCRdb's table, derived via immunoSEQ multiplex PCR, lists solely in-frame clones and lacks some. Of around 14,000 clones in the sample, about nine tenths were seen once. The specimen comprised PBMCs, sampled 100 days after allogeneic stem cell transplant. These receptors were taken from a male patient aged 50 to 59 who had an allogeneic stem cell transplant from an unrelated donor, so T cells may come from the graft donor. Some clones in this sample may be carry-over from other donors' samples.

This chain links TRBV7-2 with TRBJ1-2; 9 nucleotides line up with TRBD1. The germline CDR1 and CDR2 sequences are SGHTA and FQGNSA. The CDR3 consists of 15 residues. J gave up 7 bases and V 5 bases, and 11 bases lay outside the gene matches. CDR3 sequence (DNA): TGTGCCAGCAGCCCAAGCGCGGGACAGGGAGTTGGCTACACCTTC. Amino acid sequence: CASSPSAGQGVGYTF.

The chain combines TRBV29-1 with TRBJ2-1; 11 bases are shared with TRBD2. The CDR3 length is 14 residues. The J segment lost 8 bases and the V segment lost 4 bases, leaving 7 bases of the junction unmatched. CDR1 is SQVTM and CDR2 is ANQGSEA in the germline V gene. In DNA, the CDR3 is TGCAGCGTTGCGGGACTAGCGGTAGAGGATGAGCAGTTCTTC. Its protein is CSVAGLAVEDEQFF.

This clone showed up just a few times. The V gene is TRBV18, the J gene TRBJ2-1; 9 bases match TRBD2. Trimming at V came to 3 bases and at J to 4 bases, leaving 4 bases not matched to a gene. The CDR3 totals 15 residues. Germline assignment: CDR1 KGHSH and CDR2 LQKENI. The CDR3 loop reads CASSPGGGAYNEQFF. In DNA, the CDR3 is TGTGCCAGCTCACCGGGCGGGGGGGCGTACAATGAGCAGTTCTTC. The full variable domain, rest sourced from reference TRBV18 and TRBJ2-1, is NAGVMQNPRHLVRRRGQEARLRCSPMKGHSHVYWYRQLPEEGLKFMVYLQKENIIDESGMPKERFSAEFPKEGPSILRIQQVVRGDSAAYFCASSPGGGAYNEQFFGPGTRLTVL.

The V call is TRBV6-7, the J call TRBJ1-2, with 8 bases fitting TRBD1. TRBV6-7 is an open reading frame, and its role is uncertain. V lost 7 bases and J lost 3; bases outside the gene matches: 10. This CDR3 is 15 amino acids long. The CDR3 loop reads CASILVGTGDYGYTF. The CDR3 bases are TGTGCCAGCATCCTAGTAGGGACAGGAGACTATGGCTACACCTTC.

The V gene is TRBV14, the J gene TRBJ2-5; D gene uncertain. Germline CDR1 SGHDN, CDR2 FVKESK. V lost 5 bases and J lost 3, with 16 bases in between. CDR3 length: 15 residues. The CDR3 DNA follows: TGTGCCAGCAGCGAAGTAGCCTTCTTGAAAGAGACCCAGTACTTC. This translates into CASSEVAFLKETQYF.

This clone was seen a handful of times. V usage is TRBV5-8 and J usage is TRBJ2-7; D uncertain. The CDR3 is made up of 12 amino acids. From germline, CDR1 is SGHTS and CDR2 YDEGEE. V lost 2 bases and J 6 bases, leaving 9 bases between the germline ends. CDR3 in amino acids: CASSFLDGEQYF. In DNA form, the CDR3 reads TGTGCCAGCAGCTTCTTAGACGGCGAGCAGTACTTC.

This clone showed up just a few times. One end of the junction varies from germline; a read error may be responsible. The chain employs TRBV5-1 and TRBJ1-2; 7 bases map to TRBD1. This CDR3 has 15 amino acids. CDR1 and CDR2 from the germline V gene are SGHRS and YFSETQ. The CDR3, as DNA: TGCGCCAGCAGCTTAGTGGAGGGGGCTAACTCTGGCTACACCTTC. Its translation: CASSLVEGANSGYTF.

The chain has TRBV6-5 and TRBJ1-2; TRBD1 aligns across 10 bases. The CDR3 has 15 residues. Germline loops: CDR1 MNHEY, CDR2 SVGAGI. V dropped 6 bases and J dropped 3; count of bases not matched to a gene: 7. This CDR3 reads CASRATGGRDYGYTF. Here the CDR3 DNA reads TGTGCCAGCAGGGCGACAGGGGGCCGCGACTATGGCTACACCTTC.

The chain links TRBV28 to TRBJ1-1; D not resolved. The germline V gene encodes CDR1 MDHEN and CDR2 SYDVKM. Between the trimmed V and J ends, which lost 7 bases and 3 bases, there was a span of 18 bases. This CDR3 comprises 15 residues. The CDR3 sequence: CASNPRRRRDTEAFF. The CDR3 bases are TGTGCCAGCAACCCCCGGCGGAGGAGGGACACTGAAGCTTTCTTT.